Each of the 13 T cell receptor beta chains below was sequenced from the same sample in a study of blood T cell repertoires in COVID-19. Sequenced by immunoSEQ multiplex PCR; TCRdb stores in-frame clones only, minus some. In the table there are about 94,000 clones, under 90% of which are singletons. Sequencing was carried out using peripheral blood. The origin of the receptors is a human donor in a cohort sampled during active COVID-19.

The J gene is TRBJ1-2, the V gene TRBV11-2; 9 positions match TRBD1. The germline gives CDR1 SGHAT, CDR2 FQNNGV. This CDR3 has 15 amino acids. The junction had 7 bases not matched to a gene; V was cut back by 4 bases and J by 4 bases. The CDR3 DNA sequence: TGTGCCAGCAGCTGGTCCGGGACAGGGAGCTATGGCTACACCTTC. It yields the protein CASSWSGTGSYGYTF.

The CDR3 loop reads CASSPPPDRPYEQYF. The CDR3 bases are TGTGCCAGCAGTCCTCCCCCGGACAGACCCTACGAGCAGTACTTC. This rearrangement joins TRBV28 to TRBJ2-7; maybe TRBD1 (6 bases). The CDR3 totals 15 residues. Per germline, CDR1 MDHEN and CDR2 SYDVKM. The V end lost 5 bases, the J end lost 2 bases, and 16 bases lay between the germline ends.

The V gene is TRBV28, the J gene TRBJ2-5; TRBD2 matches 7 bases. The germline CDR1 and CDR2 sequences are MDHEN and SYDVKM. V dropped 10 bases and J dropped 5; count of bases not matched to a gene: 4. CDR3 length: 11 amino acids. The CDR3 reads CAIRGDETQYF. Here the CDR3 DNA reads TGTGCCATCCGGGGGGACGAGACCCAGTACTTC.

The CDR3 loop is CASSGGSNYGYTF. In DNA form, the CDR3 reads TGTGCCAGCAGTGGCGGCAGCAACTATGGCTACACCTTC. This chain links TRBV2 with TRBJ1-2; D ambiguous. The CDR3 spans 13 residues. Trimming pared 4 bases from V and 2 bases from J, leaving 8 bases between. Germline V gene sequence: CDR1 SNHLY, CDR2 FYNNEI.

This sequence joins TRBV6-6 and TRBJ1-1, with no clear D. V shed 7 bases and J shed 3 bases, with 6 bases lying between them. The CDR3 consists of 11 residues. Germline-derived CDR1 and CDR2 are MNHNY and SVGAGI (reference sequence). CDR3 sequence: CASIRDTEAFF. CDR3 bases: TGTGCCAGCATCCGGGACACTGAAGCTTTCTTT.

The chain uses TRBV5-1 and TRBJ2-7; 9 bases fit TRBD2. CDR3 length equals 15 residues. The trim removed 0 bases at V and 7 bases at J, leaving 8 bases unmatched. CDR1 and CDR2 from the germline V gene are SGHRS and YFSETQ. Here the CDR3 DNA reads TGCGCCAGCAGCTTGGTTGTAGCGGGAGCCAATGAGCAGTACTTC. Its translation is CASSLVVAGANEQYF.

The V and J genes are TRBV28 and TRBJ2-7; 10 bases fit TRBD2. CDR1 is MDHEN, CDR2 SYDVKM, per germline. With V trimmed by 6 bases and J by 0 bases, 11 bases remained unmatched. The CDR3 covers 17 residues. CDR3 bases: TGTGCCAGCAGCCTCGCCGGTAGCGGGAGGAGCTCCTACGAGCAGTACTTC. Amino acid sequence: CASSLAGSGRSSYEQYF.

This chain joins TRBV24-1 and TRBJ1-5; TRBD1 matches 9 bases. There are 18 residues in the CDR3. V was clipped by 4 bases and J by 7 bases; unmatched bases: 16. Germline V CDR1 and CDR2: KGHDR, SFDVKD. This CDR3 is CATSDHGPGTGNGQPQHF. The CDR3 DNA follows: TGTGCCACCAGTGACCACGGTCCCGGGACAGGGAACGGCCAGCCCCAGCATTTT.

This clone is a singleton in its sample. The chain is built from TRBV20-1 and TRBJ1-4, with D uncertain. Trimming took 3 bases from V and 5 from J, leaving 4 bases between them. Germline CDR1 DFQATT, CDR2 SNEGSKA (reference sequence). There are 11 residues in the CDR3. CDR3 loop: CSARLNEKLFF. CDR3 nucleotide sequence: TGCAGTGCTAGGCTAAATGAAAAACTGTTTTTT.

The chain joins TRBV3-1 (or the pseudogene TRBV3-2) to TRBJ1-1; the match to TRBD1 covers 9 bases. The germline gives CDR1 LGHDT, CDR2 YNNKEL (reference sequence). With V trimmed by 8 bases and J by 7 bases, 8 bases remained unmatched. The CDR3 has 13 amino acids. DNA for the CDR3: TGTGCCAGCGGCGGGGACAGGGTCCATGAAGCTTTCTTT. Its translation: CASGGDRVHEAFF.

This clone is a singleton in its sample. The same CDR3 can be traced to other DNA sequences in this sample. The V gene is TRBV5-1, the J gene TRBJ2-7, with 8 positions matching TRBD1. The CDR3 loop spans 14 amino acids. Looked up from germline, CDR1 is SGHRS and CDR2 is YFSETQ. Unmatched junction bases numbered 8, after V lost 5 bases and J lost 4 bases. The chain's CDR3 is CASRSGTGGYEQYF. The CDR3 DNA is TGCGCCAGCAGGTCCGGGACAGGAGGGTACGAGCAGTACTTC. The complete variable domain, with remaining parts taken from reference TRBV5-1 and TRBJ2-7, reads KAGVTQTPRYLIKTRGQQVTLSCSPISGHRSVSWYQQTPGQGLQFLFEYFSETQRNKGNFPGRFSGRQFSNSRSEMNVSTLELGDSALYLCASRSGTGGYEQYFGPGTRLTVT.

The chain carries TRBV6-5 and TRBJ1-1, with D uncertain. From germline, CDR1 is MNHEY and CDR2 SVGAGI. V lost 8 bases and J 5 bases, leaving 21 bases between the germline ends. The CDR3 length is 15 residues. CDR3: CASENRGRIGTEAFF. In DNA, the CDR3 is TGTGCCAGCGAAAATCGTGGGAGGATAGGGACTGAAGCTTTCTTT.

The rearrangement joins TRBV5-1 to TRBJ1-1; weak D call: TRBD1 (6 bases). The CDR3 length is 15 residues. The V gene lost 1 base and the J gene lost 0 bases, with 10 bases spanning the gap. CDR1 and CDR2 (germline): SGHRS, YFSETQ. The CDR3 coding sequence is TGCGCCAGCAGCTTGCTCGGACAGCTGAACACTGAAGCTTTCTTT. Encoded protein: CASSLLGQLNTEAFF.